This T cell receptor (beta chain) was sequenced during a study of blood T cell repertoires in COVID-19. In the study's own analysis: It was from reference gene primer amplification that nucleated cell counts were estimated. The assay was immunoSEQ multiplex PCR, and TCRdb's table has in-frame clones only and misses some. V, J and clone size were drawn from that table, and D and trimming were deduced from the DNA. The table lists 150,000 or so clones, 80% to 85% of them singletons. V shed 3 bases, J shed 4 bases, and the junction held 13 bases outside the gene matches. Germline lookup yields CDR1 MNHEY and CDR2 SMNVEV (reference sequence). The CDR3 has 18 residues.

This clonotype was obtained from a woman aged 55-69 years with acute or convalescent COVID-19. The chain uses TRBV27 and TRBJ2-2; TRBD2 agrees at 8 bases. The sample taken for sequencing was peripheral blood. This CDR3 is CASSLERERTRGTGELFF. In nucleotides, the CDR3 is TGTGCCAGCAGTTTGGAGCGGGAGAGAACCCGGGGCACCGGGGAGCTGTTTTTT.